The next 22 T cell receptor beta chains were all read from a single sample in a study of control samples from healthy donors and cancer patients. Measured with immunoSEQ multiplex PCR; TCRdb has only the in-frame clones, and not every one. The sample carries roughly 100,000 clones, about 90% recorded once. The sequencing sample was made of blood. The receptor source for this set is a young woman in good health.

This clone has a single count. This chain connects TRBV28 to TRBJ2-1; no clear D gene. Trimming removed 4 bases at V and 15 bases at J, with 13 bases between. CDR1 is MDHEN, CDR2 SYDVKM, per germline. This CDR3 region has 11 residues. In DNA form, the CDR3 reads TGTGCCAGCAGTTCCGTAGTCCGCCCGTTCTTC. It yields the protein CASSSVVRPFF.

The CDR3 DNA follows: TGTGCCAGCAGTCTAGCGGGGGGACTGGATACGCAGTATTTT. This sequence encodes CASSLAGGLDTQYF. The chain has TRBV2 and TRBJ2-3; 11 nucleotides line up with TRBD2. Germline lookup yields CDR1 SNHLY and CDR2 FYNNEI. The CDR3 contains 14 residues. The V gene end was trimmed by 5 bases and the J gene end by 6 bases; junction bases not matched to a gene: 4.

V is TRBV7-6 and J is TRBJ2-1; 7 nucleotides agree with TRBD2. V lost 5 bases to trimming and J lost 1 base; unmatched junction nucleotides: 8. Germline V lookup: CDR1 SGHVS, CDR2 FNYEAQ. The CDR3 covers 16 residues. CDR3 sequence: CASSTPSGGSYNEQFF. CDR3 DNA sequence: TGTGCCAGCAGCACCCCTAGCGGAGGGTCCTACAATGAGCAGTTCTTC.

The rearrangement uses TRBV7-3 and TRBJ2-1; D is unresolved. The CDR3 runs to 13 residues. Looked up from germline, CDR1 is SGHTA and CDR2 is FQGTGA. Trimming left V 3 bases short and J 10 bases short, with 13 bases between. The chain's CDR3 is CASSFMSLGEQFF. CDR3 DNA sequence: TGTGCCAGCAGCTTCATGTCCCTGGGGGAGCAGTTCTTC.

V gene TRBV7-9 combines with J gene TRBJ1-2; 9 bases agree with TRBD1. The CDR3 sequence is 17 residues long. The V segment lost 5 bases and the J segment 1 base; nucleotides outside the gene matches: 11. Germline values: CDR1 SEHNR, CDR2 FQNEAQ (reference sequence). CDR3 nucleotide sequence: TGTGCCAGCAGCATTATCCTCCGGGACAGGGATAACTATGGCTACACCTTC. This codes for CASSIILRDRDNYGYTF.

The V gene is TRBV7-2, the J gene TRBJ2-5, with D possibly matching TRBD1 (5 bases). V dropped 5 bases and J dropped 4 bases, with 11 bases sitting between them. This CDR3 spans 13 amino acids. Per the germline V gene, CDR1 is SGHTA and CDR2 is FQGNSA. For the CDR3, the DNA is TGTGCCAGCAGCCAGGGCTTCGTAGAGACCCAGTACTTC. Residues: CASSQGFVETQYF.

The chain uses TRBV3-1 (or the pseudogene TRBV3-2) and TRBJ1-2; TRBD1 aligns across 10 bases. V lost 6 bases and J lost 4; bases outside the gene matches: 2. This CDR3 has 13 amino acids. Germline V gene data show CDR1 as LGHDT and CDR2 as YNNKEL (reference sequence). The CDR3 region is CASRGQGPYGYTF. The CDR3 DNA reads TGTGCCAGCAGGGGACAGGGGCCCTATGGCTACACCTTC.

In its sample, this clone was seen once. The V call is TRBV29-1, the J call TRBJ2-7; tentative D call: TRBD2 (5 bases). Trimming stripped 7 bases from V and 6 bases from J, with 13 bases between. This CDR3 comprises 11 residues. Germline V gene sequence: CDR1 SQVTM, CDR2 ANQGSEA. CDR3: CSGAVRAEQYF. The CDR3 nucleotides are TGCAGCGGGGCGGTGAGGGCCGAGCAGTACTTC.

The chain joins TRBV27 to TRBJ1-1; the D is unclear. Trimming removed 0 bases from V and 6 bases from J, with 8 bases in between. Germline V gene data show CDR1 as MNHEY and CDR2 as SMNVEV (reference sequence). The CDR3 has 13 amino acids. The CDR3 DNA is TGTGCCAGCAGTTTATCGGGCACCCCTGAAGCTTTCTTT. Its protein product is CASSLSGTPEAFF.

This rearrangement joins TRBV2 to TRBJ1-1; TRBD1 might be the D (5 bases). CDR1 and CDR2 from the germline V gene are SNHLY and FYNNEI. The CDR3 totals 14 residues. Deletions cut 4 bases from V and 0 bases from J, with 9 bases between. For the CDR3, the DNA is TGTGCCAGCAGTGGCGACAGACTGAACACTGAAGCTTTCTTT. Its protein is CASSGDRLNTEAFF. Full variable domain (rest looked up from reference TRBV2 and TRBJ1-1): EPEVTQTPSHQVTQMGQEVILRCVPISNHLYFYWYRQILGQKVEFLVSFYNNEISEKSEIFDDQFSVERPDGSNFTLKIRSTKLEDSAMYFCASSGDRLNTEAFFGQGTRLTVV.

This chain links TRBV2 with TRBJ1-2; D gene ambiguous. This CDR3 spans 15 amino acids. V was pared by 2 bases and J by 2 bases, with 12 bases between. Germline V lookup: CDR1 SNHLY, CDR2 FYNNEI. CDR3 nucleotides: TGTGCCAGCAGTGAATTGTTGTTTGGGAACTATGGCTACACCTTC. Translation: CASSELLFGNYGYTF. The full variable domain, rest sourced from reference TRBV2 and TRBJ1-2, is EPEVTQTPSHQVTQMGQEVILRCVPISNHLYFYWYRQILGQKVEFLVSFYNNEISEKSEIFDDQFSVERPDGSNFTLKIRSTKLEDSAMYFCASSELLFGNYGYTFGSGTRLTVV.

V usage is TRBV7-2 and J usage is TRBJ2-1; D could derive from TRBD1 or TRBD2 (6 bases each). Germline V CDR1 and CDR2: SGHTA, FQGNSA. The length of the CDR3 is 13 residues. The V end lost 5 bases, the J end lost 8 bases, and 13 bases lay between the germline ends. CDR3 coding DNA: TGTGCCAGCAGCACCAAGGGGGGCCATGAGCAGTTCTTC. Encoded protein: CASSTKGGHEQFF.

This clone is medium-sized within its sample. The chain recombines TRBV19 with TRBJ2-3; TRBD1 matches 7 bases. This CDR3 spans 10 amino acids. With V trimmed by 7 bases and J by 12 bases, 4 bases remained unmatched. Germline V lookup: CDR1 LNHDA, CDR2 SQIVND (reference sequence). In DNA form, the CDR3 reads TGTGCCAGTATGGGGGACAGCCAGTATTTT. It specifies CASMGDSQYF.

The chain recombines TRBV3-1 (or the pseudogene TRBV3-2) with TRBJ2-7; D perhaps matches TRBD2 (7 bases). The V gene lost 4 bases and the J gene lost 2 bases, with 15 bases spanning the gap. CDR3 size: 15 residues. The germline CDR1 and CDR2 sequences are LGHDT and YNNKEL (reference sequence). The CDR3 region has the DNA TGTGCCAGCAGCCCGCAAGGGGGGGGGACCTACGAGCAGTACTTC. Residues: CASSPQGGGTYEQYF.

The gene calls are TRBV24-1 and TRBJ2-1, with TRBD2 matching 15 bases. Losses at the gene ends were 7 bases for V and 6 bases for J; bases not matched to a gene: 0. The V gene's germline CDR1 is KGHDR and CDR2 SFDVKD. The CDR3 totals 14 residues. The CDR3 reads CATRGLAGGNEQFF. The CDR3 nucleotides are TGTGCCACCAGGGGACTAGCGGGAGGCAATGAGCAGTTCTTC.

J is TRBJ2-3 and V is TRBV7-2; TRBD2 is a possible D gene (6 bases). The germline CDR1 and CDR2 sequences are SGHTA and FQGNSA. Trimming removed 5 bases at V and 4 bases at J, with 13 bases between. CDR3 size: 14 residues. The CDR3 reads CASSPPGGADTQYF. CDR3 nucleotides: TGTGCCAGCAGCCCCCCCGGGGGAGCAGATACGCAGTATTTT.

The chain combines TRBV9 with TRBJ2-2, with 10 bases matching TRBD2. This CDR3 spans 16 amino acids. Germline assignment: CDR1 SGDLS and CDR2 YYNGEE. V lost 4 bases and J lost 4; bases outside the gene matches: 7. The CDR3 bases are TGTGCCAGCAGCCACCCAGCGGGAGGGTCCACCGGGGAGCTGTTTTTT. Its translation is CASSHPAGGSTGELFF. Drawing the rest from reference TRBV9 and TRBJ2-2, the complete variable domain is DSGVTQTPKHLITATGQRVTLRCSPRSGDLSVYWYQQSLDQGLQFLIQYYNGEERAKGNILERFSAQQFPDLHSELNLSSLELGDSALYFCASSHPAGGSTGELFFGEGSRLTVL.

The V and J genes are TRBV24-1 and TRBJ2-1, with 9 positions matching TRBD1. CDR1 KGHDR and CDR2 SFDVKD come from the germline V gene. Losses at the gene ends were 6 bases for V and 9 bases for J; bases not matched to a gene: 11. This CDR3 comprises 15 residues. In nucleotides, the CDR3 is TGTGCCACCAGTCCTCCGGGACAGGGAAGGGGTGAGCAGTTCTTC. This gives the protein CATSPPGQGRGEQFF.

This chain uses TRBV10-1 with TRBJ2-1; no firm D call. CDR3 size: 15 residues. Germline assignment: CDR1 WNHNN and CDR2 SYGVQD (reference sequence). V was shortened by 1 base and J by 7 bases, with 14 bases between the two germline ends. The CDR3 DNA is TGCGCCAGCAGTGAGTTTGGCAGAAACCTAAATGAGCAGTTCTTC. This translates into CASSEFGRNLNEQFF.

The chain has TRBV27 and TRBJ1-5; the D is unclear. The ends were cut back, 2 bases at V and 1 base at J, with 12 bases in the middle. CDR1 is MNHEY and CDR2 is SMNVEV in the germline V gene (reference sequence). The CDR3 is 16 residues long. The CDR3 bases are TGTGCCAGCAGTTTAAAGGGCAGTCTAAGCAATCAGCCCCAGCATTTT. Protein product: CASSLKGSLSNQPQHF.

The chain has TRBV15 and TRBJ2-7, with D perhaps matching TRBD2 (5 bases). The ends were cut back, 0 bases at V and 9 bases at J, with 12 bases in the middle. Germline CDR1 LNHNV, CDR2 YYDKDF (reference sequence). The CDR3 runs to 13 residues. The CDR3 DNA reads TGTGCCACCAGCAGAGATGAGGGAGAAGGGCAGTACTTC. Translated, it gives CATSRDEGEGQYF.

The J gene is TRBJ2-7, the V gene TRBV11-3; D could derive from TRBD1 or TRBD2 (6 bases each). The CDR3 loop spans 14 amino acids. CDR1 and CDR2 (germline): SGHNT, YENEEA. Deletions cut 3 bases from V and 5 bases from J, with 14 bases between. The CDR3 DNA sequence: TGTGCCAGCAGCTTCGGGGGCCTGGGTGACGAGCAGTACTTC. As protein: CASSFGGLGDEQYF.